This T cell receptor (beta chain) came from a study of T cells in tuberculosis. Whole-study context: Sequenced TCRs come from CD1B-GMM tetramer-binding T cells. Findings and limits, study-wide: T cells binding CD1B-GMM tetramer weakly possibly escaped the sort.

Sorting used thawed, overnight-rested PBMC stained with anti-CD3, a viability dye and GMM-loaded CD1B tetramer. The CD1B tetramers carried C32 glucose monomycolate purified from Rhodococcus equi. From each donor, some 100,000 tetramer-negative cells were sorted. With 4 bases removed from V and 3 bases from J, the gap between germline ends came to 16 bases. The CDR3 sequence is 15 residues long. Germline CDR1 SGHRS, CDR2 YFSETQ. Sequencing of TCR-alpha and TCR-beta chains was unpaired. TCRdb's table, derived via immunoSEQ multiplex PCR, lists solely in-frame clones and lacks some. The repertoire holds around 60,000 clones, about 86% seen once, with roughly 13% in the top ten.

V usage is TRBV5-1 and J usage is TRBJ1-2; unclear D gene. The clonotype originates from an adult woman with latent tuberculosis. The sequenced sample consisted of CD1b-GMM tetramer-negative cells sorted from PBMCs. The CDR3 DNA reads as TGCGCCAGCAGCCCAGGACTAGGGTTAGACTATGGCTACACCTTC. It codes for CASSPGLGLDYGYTF. The full variable domain, its missing parts supplied by reference TRBV5-1 and TRBJ1-2, is KAGVTQTPRYLIKTRGQQVTLSCSPISGHRSVSWYQQTPGQGLQFLFEYFSETQRNKGNFPGRFSGRQFSNSRSEMNVSTLELGDSALYLCASSPGLGLDYGYTFGSGTRLTVV.